The 14 T cell receptor beta chains reported below all come from one sample, sequenced in a study of T cells expressing NK-cell markers. TCRdb re-called the 5' RACE reads and gives one entry per CDR3 protein, without DNA. Its table records under 500,000 distinct CDR3 sequences. The material sequenced was blood T cells: a sorted CD56 or NKG2C T cell subset, CD4+ or CD8+ T cells, or bulk PBMC T cells (not recorded which). The origin of the receptors is a woman aged 18-70 years in good health.

The chain is built from TRBV4-3 and TRBJ2-1; TCRdb returns TRBD2, unconfirmable since there is no DNA. The CDR3 is 16 amino acids. Germline V gene sequence: CDR1 LGHNA, CDR2 YSLEER. The CDR3 reads CASSHQLAGGGNEQFF.

The J gene is TRBJ1-2, the V gene TRBV7-2. The CDR3 totals 14 residues. From germline, CDR1 is SGHTA and CDR2 FQGNSA. The CDR3 here is CASSPAGRSYGYTF.

The chain recombines TRBV9 with TRBJ2-1. The CDR3 is 15 amino acids. Germline values: CDR1 SGDLS, CDR2 YYNGEE. CDR3 in amino acids: CASSVGTASYNEQFF.

The chain has TRBV7-6 and TRBJ2-2; as DNA is missing, the TRBD1 call by TCRdb cannot be tested. The CDR3 has 19 amino acids. Germline assignment: CDR1 SGHVS and CDR2 FNYEAQ. CDR3 region: CASSSIPGRSSTNTGELFF. The full variable domain, completed using reference TRBV7-6 and TRBJ2-2, is GAGVSQSPRYKVTKRGQDVALRCDPISGHVSLYWYRQALGQGPEFLTYFNYEAQQDKSGLPNDRFSAERPEGSISTLTIQRTEQRDSAMYRCASSSIPGRSSTNTGELFFGEGSRLTVL.

V gene TRBV5-5 combines with J gene TRBJ2-6. The CDR3 is 13 amino acids. Germline V CDR1 and CDR2: SGHKS, YYEKEE (reference sequence). The CDR3 sequence: CASSLWVANVLTF.

The chain has TRBV5-1 and TRBJ2-1. The CDR3 length is 15 residues. Germline loops: CDR1 SGHRS, CDR2 YFSETQ. The CDR3 sequence: CASSLTESSYNEQFF.

V is TRBV7-8 and J is TRBJ2-1; no DNA is available, so the TRBD1 call from TCRdb remains unchecked. The CDR3 has 15 residues. Per germline, CDR1 SGHVS and CDR2 FQNEAQ. The CDR3 is CASSLESGESGGQFF.

The J gene is TRBJ2-6, the V gene TRBV27. Germline CDR1 reads MNHEY; CDR2 reads SMNVEV (reference sequence). The CDR3 covers 15 residues. CDR3 loop: CASSFSRVGANVLTF.

The rearrangement links TRBV5-4 to TRBJ2-5. CDR1 and CDR2 (germline): SGHNT, YYREEE (reference sequence). The CDR3 sequence is 14 residues long. The CDR3 sequence: CASSQTWDQETQYF.

The chain links TRBV12-3 or TRBV12-4 to TRBJ1-5; TCRdb calls TRBD1, which cannot be checked without DNA. The CDR3 extends over 14 amino acids. CDR3 sequence: CASGVGASNQPQHF.

V usage is TRBV12-3 or TRBV12-4 and J usage is TRBJ2-4; lacking DNA, the TRBD1 call made by TCRdb goes unchecked. The CDR3 covers 17 residues. Here the CDR3 reads CASSPRAGMEIGNIQYF.

This chain connects TRBV5-1 to TRBJ2-1; the D gene TCRdb calls, TRBD2, cannot be checked with no DNA. The CDR3 covers 16 residues. From germline, CDR1 is SGHRS and CDR2 YFSETQ. The CDR3 reads CATPVEGSYTYNEQFF.

The chain couples TRBV24-1 to TRBJ2-5. The germline gives CDR1 KGHDR, CDR2 SFDVKD. The CDR3 consists of 15 residues. The CDR3 sequence is CATSDWTDYQETQYF.

V gene TRBV5-1 combines with J gene TRBJ2-1; TCRdb calls TRBD2, which cannot be checked without DNA. Germline CDR1 is SGHRS and CDR2 is YFSETQ. This CDR3 spans 16 amino acids. Here the CDR3 reads CASTAASGTRYNEQFF.